A selection of T cell receptor beta chains follows, all from one sample in a study of regulatory T cells in long-lasting Graves disease. TCRdb fed the multiplex PCR reads into MiXCR, producing one record per CDR3 protein. Here the sample spans 400,000 to 500,000 distinct CDR3 sequences, 15% being singletons. These same data were also listed under a study on T cells in Graves' hyperthyroidism and ophthalmopathy.

Sequencing used peripheral blood mononuclear cells (PBMCs), obtained at new diagnosis, from a patient treated with antithyroid drugs. These receptors were taken from a middle-aged woman with Graves disease. CDR3s include the opening cysteine and the closing phenylalanine or tryptophan. D genes are given only for firm matches. Clone size, where shown, is once, few, many, or a class for clones that have expanded.

D gene: -; J gene: TRBJ2-7; clone size: many; V gene: TRBV11-2; CDR3 DNA: TGTGCCAGCAGCCGTCGACAACACTACGAGCAGTACTTC; CDR3 protein: CASSRRQHYEQYF
D gene: TRBD2; J gene: TRBJ2-1; clone size: many; V gene: TRBV28; CDR3 DNA: TGTGCCAGCAGTTCCCCATCCCTAGCGGGAGAAAAGGGATTCAATGAGCAGTTCTTC; CDR3 protein: CASSSPSLAGEKGFNEQFF
D gene: -; J gene: TRBJ2-3; clone size: many; V gene: TRBV7-3; CDR3 DNA: TGTGCCAGCAGCCCCCATCAGTATTTT; CDR3 protein: CASSPHQYF
D gene: TRBD2; J gene: TRBJ2-2; clone size: many; V gene: TRBV3-1; CDR3 DNA: TGTGCCAGCAGCCAACGACTAGCGGTCACCGGGGAGCTGTTTTTT; CDR3 protein: CASSQRLAVTGELFF
D gene: TRBD2; J gene: TRBJ2-5; clone size: many; V gene: TRBV11-2; CDR3 DNA: TGTGCCAGCAGCTTGGGACTAGCAGGAGTGGAGACCCAGTACTTC; CDR3 protein: CASSLGLAGVETQYF
D gene: -; J gene: TRBJ1-1; clone size: few; V gene: TRBV6-9; CDR3 DNA: TGTGCCAGCAGTTACTCAGGGGAGAACACTGAAGCTTTCTTT; CDR3 protein: CASSYSGENTEAFF
D gene: -; J gene: TRBJ1-6; clone size: many; V gene: TRBV12-3/TRBV12-4; CDR3 DNA: TGTGCCAGCAGCTTAGGACGGACATGGGGGTGGTCACCCCTCCACTTT; CDR3 protein: CASSLGRTWGWSPLHF
D gene: -; J gene: TRBJ2-1; clone size: -; V gene: TRBV9; CDR3 DNA: TGTGCCAGCAGCGTCCACGGGGATTGGAATGAGCAGTTCTTC; CDR3 protein: CASSVHGDWNEQFF
D gene: TRBD1; J gene: TRBJ2-5; clone size: many; V gene: TRBV29-1; CDR3 DNA: TGCAGCGTTGAGGGCGACAGGGGGCTAGGACTAGAGACCCAGTACTTC; CDR3 protein: CSVEGDRGLGLETQYF
D gene: TRBD2; J gene: TRBJ2-2; clone size: -; V gene: TRBV6-2/TRBV6-3; CDR3 DNA: TGTGCCAGCAGTTACGGGAGGGTCACCGGGGAGCTGTTTTTT; CDR3 protein: CASSYGRVTGELFF
D gene: -; J gene: TRBJ2-5; clone size: many; V gene: TRBV7-8; CDR3 DNA: TGTGCCAGCAGCCTGAGCGCCCGGACAGTCCAAGAGACCCAGTACTTC; CDR3 protein: CASSLSARTVQETQYF
D gene: -; J gene: TRBJ2-1; clone size: -; V gene: TRBV5-5; CDR3 DNA: TGTGCCAGCAGCAACCGAGTCAGCTCCTACAATGAGCAGTTCTTC; CDR3 protein: CASSNRVSSYNEQFF
D gene: TRBD2; J gene: TRBJ2-7; clone size: many; V gene: TRBV6-1; CDR3 DNA: TGTGCCAGCAGCTATTCCCGCGGGAGGGCCTACGAGCAGTACTTC; CDR3 protein: CASSYSRGRAYEQYF
D gene: TRBD1; J gene: TRBJ2-2; clone size: many; V gene: TRBV28; CDR3 DNA: TGTGCCAGCAGCTTCGATCGACAGGGGAACACCGGGGAGCTGTTTTTT; CDR3 protein: CASSFDRQGNTGELFF
D gene: TRBD1; J gene: TRBJ1-4; clone size: many; V gene: TRBV9; CDR3 DNA: TGTGCCAGCAGCGTCGGGACAGCTAATGAAAAACTGTTTTTT; CDR3 protein: CASSVGTANEKLFF
D gene: -; J gene: TRBJ2-1; clone size: -; V gene: TRBV12-3/TRBV12-4; CDR3 DNA: TGTGCCAGCAGTTTCCTGCTGGGACGGCGGTTAGATGAGCAGTTCTTC; CDR3 protein: CASSFLLGRRLDEQFF
D gene: TRBD2; J gene: TRBJ2-1; clone size: -; V gene: TRBV9; CDR3 DNA: TGTGCCAGCAGCCCGGGACTAGCGGGAGCCCATGAGCAGTTCTTC; CDR3 protein: CASSPGLAGAHEQFF
D gene: -; J gene: TRBJ2-2; clone size: few; V gene: TRBV5-1; CDR3 DNA: TGCGCCAGCAGCTTGTTAGAGAGGGGGTCGGACCCCGGGGAGCTGTTTTTT; CDR3 protein: CASSLLERGSDPGELFF
D gene: TRBD2; J gene: TRBJ2-7; clone size: -; V gene: TRBV5-1; CDR3 DNA: TGCGCCAGCAGCTTGGGGGCAGCGGGAGGGGACGAGCAGTACTTC; CDR3 protein: CASSLGAAGGDEQYF
D gene: -; J gene: TRBJ1-1; clone size: -; V gene: TRBV18; CDR3 DNA: TGTGCCAGCTCACCATCGGGGGGACCCTGGGAAGCTTTCTTT; CDR3 protein: CASSPSGGPWEAFF
D gene: -; J gene: TRBJ2-5; clone size: -; V gene: TRBV6-5; CDR3 DNA: TGTGCCAGCAGTTACTTGACACAGCAAGAGACCCAGTACTTC; CDR3 protein: CASSYLTQQETQYF
D gene: -; J gene: TRBJ2-2; clone size: -; V gene: TRBV12-3/TRBV12-4; CDR3 DNA: TGTGCCAGCAGGGGAGAGGACAGGAACACCGGGGAGCTGTTTTTT; CDR3 protein: CASRGEDRNTGELFF
D gene: -; J gene: TRBJ1-2; clone size: -; V gene: TRBV19; CDR3 DNA: TGTGCCAGTAGTATAGACCGAGAGGGTTGGGGTCCTGGCTACACCTTC; CDR3 protein: CASSIDREGWGPGYTF
D gene: -; J gene: TRBJ1-1; clone size: many; V gene: TRBV11-3; CDR3 DNA: TGTGCCAGCAGCTACGATATGACTGAAGCTTTCTTT; CDR3 protein: CASSYDMTEAFF
D gene: TRBD1; J gene: TRBJ2-2; clone size: -; V gene: TRBV13; CDR3 DNA: TGTGCTAGCAGCACCAAAACCGGGACAGAAGACACCGGGGAGCTGTTTTTT; CDR3 protein: CASSTKTGTEDTGELFF
D gene: -; J gene: TRBJ2-5; clone size: many; V gene: TRBV11-2; CDR3 DNA: TGTGCCAGCAGCTTATTTGACGCTCGGGGTCAGGAGACCCAGTACTTC; CDR3 protein: CASSLFDARGQETQYF
D gene: -; J gene: TRBJ2-3; clone size: -; V gene: TRBV9; CDR3 DNA: TGTGCCAGCAGCGTAGAGGGCGGACCCGGGGGAGATACGCAGTATTTT; CDR3 protein: CASSVEGGPGGDTQYF
D gene: -; J gene: TRBJ2-7; clone size: few; V gene: TRBV2; CDR3 DNA: TGTGCCAGCCGCCTCTTGGACGAGCAGTACTTC; CDR3 protein: CASRLLDEQYF
D gene: TRBD1; J gene: TRBJ1-2; clone size: -; V gene: TRBV29-1; CDR3 DNA: TGCAGCGTAAGAAGGGGGACAGGGGCCGTCACTAACTATGGCTACACCTTC; CDR3 protein: CSVRRGTGAVTNYGYTF
D gene: TRBD2; J gene: TRBJ2-1; clone size: many; V gene: TRBV7-6; CDR3 DNA: TGTGCCAGCAGCAGCATTCTAGCGGGAGTGCTCGACAATGAGCAGTTCTTC; CDR3 protein: CASSSILAGVLDNEQFF
D gene: TRBD2; J gene: TRBJ2-3; clone size: -; V gene: TRBV5-4; CDR3 DNA: TGTGCCAGCAGCAACGGGACTAGCGGGAGTATGCGGTATTTT; CDR3 protein: CASSNGTSGSMRYF
D gene: -; J gene: TRBJ2-3; clone size: many; V gene: TRBV12-3/TRBV12-4; CDR3 DNA: TGTGCCAGCAGTGCAGGACTCGCCACAGATACGCAGTATTTT; CDR3 protein: CASSAGLATDTQYF
D gene: -; J gene: TRBJ1-3; clone size: many; V gene: TRBV2; CDR3 DNA: TGTGCCAGCAGTGGAACGATCTCTGGAAACACCATATATTTT; CDR3 protein: CASSGTISGNTIYF
D gene: -; J gene: TRBJ1-2; clone size: few; V gene: TRBV29-1; CDR3 DNA: TGCAGCGTTGGTCTACAGGGTTACTATGGCTACACCTTC; CDR3 protein: CSVGLQGYYGYTF
D gene: TRBD1; J gene: TRBJ2-1; clone size: few; V gene: TRBV19; CDR3 DNA: TGTGCCAGTAGTATGTGGGACAGGGGTTTCTACAATGAGCAGTTCTTC; CDR3 protein: CASSMWDRGFYNEQFF
D gene: -; J gene: TRBJ1-4; clone size: many; V gene: TRBV11-2; CDR3 DNA: TGTGCCAGCAGCTTCAACCCTTTACAGCGACAAAGTGAAAAACTGTTTTTT; CDR3 protein: CASSFNPLQRQSEKLFF
D gene: -; J gene: TRBJ1-4; clone size: many; V gene: TRBV30; CDR3 DNA: TGTGCCTGGAGGAACGGACGCTTAAAACTGTTTTTT; CDR3 protein: CAWRNGRLKLFF
D gene: TRBD1; J gene: TRBJ2-1; clone size: -; V gene: TRBV20-1; CDR3 DNA: TGCAGTGCTAGAGCCACCACAGGGGCCCCCTTCGATGAGCAGTTCTTC; CDR3 protein: CSARATTGAPFDEQFF
D gene: -; J gene: TRBJ1-1; clone size: -; V gene: TRBV6-1; CDR3 DNA: TGTGCCAGCAGCCCCGAGGAGGGGCCAATGAACACTGAAGCTTTCTTT; CDR3 protein: CASSPEEGPMNTEAFF
D gene: -; J gene: TRBJ2-7; clone size: many; V gene: TRBV12-3/TRBV12-4; CDR3 DNA: TGTGCCAGCAGTAGACTGCTAGGCTACGAGCAGTACTTC; CDR3 protein: CASSRLLGYEQYF
D gene: TRBD1; J gene: TRBJ1-2; clone size: many; V gene: TRBV2; CDR3 DNA: TGTGCCAGCAACGAACAGGGGACAGGGGGTGGCTACACCTTC; CDR3 protein: CASNEQGTGGGYTF
D gene: TRBD1; J gene: TRBJ2-1; clone size: few; V gene: TRBV29-1; CDR3 DNA: TGCAGCGTGCAGGGGGCCGCCGATGAGCAGTTCTTC; CDR3 protein: CSVQGAADEQFF
D gene: TRBD2; J gene: TRBJ2-7; clone size: many; V gene: TRBV5-6; CDR3 DNA: TGTGCCAGCAGCCCCGTAGCGGGCCCCTACGAGCAGTACTTC; CDR3 protein: CASSPVAGPYEQYF
D gene: -; J gene: TRBJ2-3; clone size: many; V gene: TRBV5-1; CDR3 DNA: TGCGCCAGCAGCCGCGGCAGAAGCACAGATACGCAGTATTTT; CDR3 protein: CASSRGRSTDTQYF
D gene: -; J gene: TRBJ2-7; clone size: -; V gene: TRBV30; CDR3 DNA: TGTGCCGGATCGGGGGAGTCCTACGAGCAGTACTTC; CDR3 protein: CAGSGESYEQYF
D gene: -; J gene: TRBJ2-7; clone size: many; V gene: TRBV7-9; CDR3 DNA: TGTGCCAGCAGGACAGTAAAGGGTACAGGCGAGCAGTACTTC; CDR3 protein: CASRTVKGTGEQYF
D gene: -; J gene: TRBJ2-3; clone size: many; V gene: TRBV27; CDR3 DNA: TGTGCCAGCAGGGCGGGACTTCGCACAGATACGCAGTATTTT; CDR3 protein: CASRAGLRTDTQYF
D gene: -; J gene: TRBJ1-2; clone size: many; V gene: TRBV2; CDR3 DNA: TGTGCCAGCAGTGAAGTGACAGGCGGCTATGGCTACACCTTC; CDR3 protein: CASSEVTGGYGYTF
D gene: -; J gene: TRBJ2-7; clone size: many; V gene: TRBV11-1; CDR3 DNA: TGTGCCAGCAGCTTAGCAGGGGCTAACTACGAGCAGTACTTC; CDR3 protein: CASSLAGANYEQYF
D gene: TRBD1; J gene: TRBJ1-1; clone size: few; V gene: TRBV15; CDR3 DNA: TGTGCCACCAGCTTGCCTCGACAGGGCTTAAACACTGAAGCTTTCTTT; CDR3 protein: CATSLPRQGLNTEAFF
D gene: -; J gene: TRBJ1-4; clone size: few; V gene: TRBV28; CDR3 DNA: TGTGCCAGCAAAACTCCGGGCCCCACTGAAGAACTGTTTTTT; CDR3 protein: CASKTPGPTEELFF
D gene: -; J gene: TRBJ2-1; clone size: many; V gene: TRBV20-1; CDR3 DNA: TGCAGTGCTAGAGTTAGCGACAATGAGCAGTTCTTC; CDR3 protein: CSARVSDNEQFF
D gene: -; J gene: TRBJ2-1; clone size: many; V gene: TRBV11-3; CDR3 DNA: TGTGCCAGCAGCTTAGAATTTGGCGACACGAAATACAATGAGCAGTTCTTC; CDR3 protein: CASSLEFGDTKYNEQFF
D gene: -; J gene: TRBJ2-3; clone size: many; V gene: TRBV7-9; CDR3 DNA: TGTGCCAGCAGCTCCAGACAGGCACCAGATACGCAGTATTTT; CDR3 protein: CASSSRQAPDTQYF
D gene: -; J gene: TRBJ2-1; clone size: many; V gene: TRBV27; CDR3 DNA: TGTGCCAGCGGGACGTTACAGGCATCCCACTACAATGAGCAGTTCTTC; CDR3 protein: CASGTLQASHYNEQFF